This T cell receptor beta chain originates from a study of cytomegalovirus exposure and HLA in healthy donors. Whole-study findings and limits: A later analysis linked a missense DCLRE1C variant to TCR beta V- and J-gene trimming. In a later analysis, DRB1 alleles had the most associated TCRs; HLA-C alleles the fewest.

Germline V gene lookup returns CDR1 LNHDA and CDR2 SQIVND (reference sequence). The CDR3 is 15 amino acids. V dropped 3 bases and J dropped 0 bases, with 9 bases sitting between them. Use of 60 Vbeta and 13 Jbeta primers characterized the PCR. Profiling relied on immunoSEQ multiplex PCR, and the TCRdb table lists in-frame clones only, not all of them. The sample yields approximately 180,000 clones, around 87% seen once. Worth noting for this clone: No antigen is known for it.

This clonotype was obtained from a woman between 18 and 29 years old in good health and CMV-seronegative. The chain combines TRBV19 with TRBJ1-5; D is perhaps TRBD1 (5 bases). The sequenced sample was PBMCs. CDR3: CASSIRQNSNQPQHF. In nucleotides, the CDR3 is TGTGCCAGTAGTATTCGACAGAATAGCAATCAGCCCCAGCATTTT.